The rows below give T cell receptor beta chains drawn from one sample of a study of vaccination effects on CD4 cells after COVID-19. For these TCRs, the target antigens are not known. The assay was immunoSEQ multiplex PCR, and TCRdb's table has in-frame clones only and misses some. Here the sample spans tens of thousands of clones, around 73% being singletons. Sequenced material: CD4+ T cells from PBMCs cultured with a peptide pool, taken before COVID-19 vaccination. The receptors derive from a human donor who had a prior SARS-CoV-2 infection. The CDR3 runs from the conserved cysteine through the conserved F or W. The D gene is left open where the match is weak. The listing skips clone size in some rows; elsewhere it reads once, few, many or a size class.

cdr3_nt cdr3_aa d_call clone_size j_call v_call
TGTGCCAGCAGCTTAATGGCGAATTCACCCCTCCACTTT CASSLMANSPLHF . . TRBJ1-6 TRBV7-3
TGTGCCAGCAGCGAGGGGGCTAGGGGCTACGAGCAGTACTTC CASSEGARGYEQYF TRBD1 . TRBJ2-7 TRBV5-6
TGTGCCAGCAGCCCGACAGGGTTCGGCGAGCAGTACTTC CASSPTGFGEQYF TRBD1 hyperexpanded TRBJ2-7 TRBV7-9
TGTGCCAGCACCCGAGAGGGGGCCAACCGCTACTACAATGAGCAGTTCTTC CASTREGANRYYNEQFF TRBD1 . TRBJ2-1 TRBV9
TGTGCCAGCAGCTTAGGACTAGCGGGTAGAACCGGAGATACGCAGTATTTT CASSLGLAGRTGDTQYF TRBD2 . TRBJ2-3 TRBV7-6
TGTGCTAGTAGGACTGAGTCCAGGGGGATCCTATTAAGCTCCTACAATGAGCAGTTCTTC CASRTESRGILLSSYNEQFF TRBD1 . TRBJ2-1 TRBV12-5
TGTGCCAGCAGCGTAAGTAACGAGGGCACAGATACGCAGTATTTT CASSVSNEGTDTQYF . . TRBJ2-3 TRBV11-1
TGTGCCAGCAGCCTTAAACCCGGGACCACGGTGAGGAACACTGAAGCTTTCTTT CASSLKPGTTVRNTEAFF . once TRBJ1-1 TRBV21-1
TGCGCCAGCAGCTTGGCCCATAACTCCTACAATGAGCAGTTCTTC CASSLAHNSYNEQFF . . TRBJ2-1 TRBV5-1
TGTGCCAGCAGTGAACTAAGGTATGCGGGGGAGGTCAATGAGCAGTTCTTC CASSELRYAGEVNEQFF TRBD2 . TRBJ2-1 TRBV2
TGTGCCAGCAGCGTAGCTGACGGCAGAAGTAGCTACGAGCAGTACTTC CASSVADGRSSYEQYF . . TRBJ2-7 TRBV9
TGTGCCAGCAAGGGGGGGACTAGCGGGTCCCGAGAGACCCAGTACTTC CASKGGTSGSRETQYF TRBD2 few TRBJ2-5 TRBV2
TGTGCCAGCAGCTGGGGGGAGACTAGCGGGAGTATCCACTCCTACGAGCAGTACTTC CASSWGETSGSIHSYEQYF TRBD2 . TRBJ2-7 TRBV5-6
TGTGCCACAGGGGGGAAAGCTAACTATGGCTACACCTTC CATGGKANYGYTF TRBD1 once TRBJ1-2 TRBV28
TGTGCCACCAGTGACCGCACTAGTACTGCCTACAATGAGCAGTTCTTC CATSDRTSTAYNEQFF . . TRBJ2-1 TRBV24-1
TGTGCCAGCAGTCCCATAGTTCAGGGCGGGGGCTACACCTTC CASSPIVQGGGYTF . . TRBJ1-2 TRBV2
TGTGCCAGCAGCAACCGGGACAGGGGATCTTTCTTT CASSNRDRGSFF TRBD1 . TRBJ1-1 TRBV7-9
TGCGCCGGCGGTACAGGGGGAGGAACCGGGGAGCTGTTTTTT CAGGTGGGTGELFF TRBD1 . TRBJ2-2 TRBV5-1
TGTGCCAGCAGTTACGGAGGGGATCACTCACCCCTCCACTTT CASSYGGDHSPLHF . . TRBJ1-6 TRBV6-5
TGTGCCAGCAGCCCCGACAGGGCCGGGGTCACCCTCCACTTT CASSPDRAGVTLHF TRBD1 . TRBJ1-6 TRBV7-2